This T cell receptor beta chain was documented in a study of control samples from healthy donors and cancer patients. Some clones are missing from TCRdb's copy, which holds only in-frame ones; the method was immunoSEQ multiplex PCR. The sample has about 120,000 clones; more than 85% are singletons. The CDR3 contains 13 residues. V was pared by 0 bases and J by 6 bases, with 8 bases between. Germline loops: CDR1 SGHVS, CDR2 FNYEAQ. The sequence was obtained from a woman under 30 in good health. The chain employs TRBV7-6 and TRBJ2-5, with D unresolved. Sequenced material: blood. CDR3 amino acids: CASSLAPIQTQYF. The DNA of the CDR3 is TGTGCCAGCAGCTTAGCTCCGATCCAGACCCAGTACTTC.